This entry lists 2 T cell receptor beta chains sequenced from one sample in a study of response to subunit inactivated influenza vaccine. From the RT-PCR reads, TCRdb called clonotypes with MiXCR, one entry per CDR3 protein. This sample yields over 300,000 distinct CDR3 sequences, of which 20% to 25% are seen a single time; approximately 10% belongs to the top ten. Sequences were derived from PBMCs from blood, sampled about 19 months after vaccination. These receptors were obtained from a man between 50 and 75 years old who received an inactivated influenza vaccine.

The chain combines TRBV2 with TRBJ1-5; D gene uncertain. CDR3 length equals 14 residues. Germline CDR1 SNHLY, CDR2 FYNNEI. Trimming left V 1 base short and J 0 bases short, with 4 bases between. The CDR3 reads CASSEGDSNQPQHF. The CDR3 DNA is TGTGCCAGCAGTGAAGGTGATAGCAATCAGCCCCAGCATTTT.

This chain connects TRBV9 to TRBJ1-5; D is uncertain. The germline V gene has CDR1 SGDLS and CDR2 YYNGEE. V lost 1 base, J lost 5 bases, and 7 bases lay in between. This CDR3 is 13 amino acids long. DNA for the CDR3: TGTGCCAGCAGCGTACATCCAGATCAGCCCCAGCATTTT. This codes for CASSVHPDQPQHF.